The text below deals with one T cell receptor (beta chain). Its antigen is unknown. This may come from a read error, since a much larger clone is one base off. This same CDR3 is encoded by further DNA sequences in the sample. CDR3 length equals 14 residues. Looked up from germline, CDR1 is SGHKS and CDR2 is YYEKEE (reference sequence). The data belong to a study of metastatic and nonmetastatic thyroid tumors. General study results and limits: Compared with benign nodules, malignant thyroid tumors were reported to have significantly higher TCR beta diversity in both blood and tumor.

No patient received treatment before thyroid surgery. TCRdb reprocessed the PCR reads using MiXCR. Of 53,000 or so clones in the sample, 20% were seen once. The receptor's source is a female donor with papillary thyroid cancer or a benign thyroid nodule (not recorded which). Some clones in this sample may be carry-over from other donors' samples. The V call is TRBV5-5, the J call TRBJ2-7; D remains ambiguous. The sequenced sample was blood. The CDR3 DNA follows: TGTGCCAGCAGCTTGTCACGCGGAACCTATGAGCAGTACTTC. Amino acid sequence: CASSLSRGTYEQYF.